What follows are 5 T cell receptor beta chains derived from one specimen sequenced in a study of beta chain features in type 1 diabetes. Expressed TCRB transcripts got sequenced, as all isolated RNA was reverse transcribed. Data came from immunoSEQ multiplex PCR; TCRdb stores just in-frame clones and leaves some out. The sample holds around 140,000 clones, roughly 9.7% seen once. Sequencing input: central memory CD4+ T cells from blood. The receptors were sampled from a woman in her thirties or forties in good health.

In this sample, this clone turned up a few times. The chain employs TRBV5-4 and TRBJ2-5, with a weak D call TRBD1 (6 bases). V lost 0 bases and J lost 5, with 14 bases in between. Germline lookup yields CDR1 SGHNT and CDR2 YYREEE (reference sequence). The CDR3 loop spans 15 amino acids. The CDR3 loop reads CASSLDDRPQETQYF. The CDR3 region has the DNA TGTGCCAGCAGCTTGGACGACAGGCCCCAGGAGACCCAGTACTTC.

This clone was seen repeatedly, ten times or more. This sequence joins TRBV6-6 and TRBJ1-2; D ambiguous. Looked up from germline, CDR1 is MNHNY and CDR2 is SVGAGI (reference sequence). The CDR3 is made up of 14 amino acids. The germline V and J ends were trimmed by 7 bases and 2 bases, with 14 bases remaining between them. For the CDR3, the DNA is TGTGCCAGCACCGACTCCAGCCCCAACTATGGCTACACCTTC. Translation gives CASTDSSPNYGYTF.

This clone was counted a few times. The rearrangement links TRBV7-9 to TRBJ2-3; TRBD2 might be the D (5 bases). V was shortened by 6 bases and J by 2 bases, with 6 bases between the two germline ends. The germline V gene encodes CDR1 SEHNR and CDR2 FQNEAQ (reference sequence). The CDR3 runs 12 residues. The CDR3 DNA reads as TGTGCCAGCAGGAGGGCCACAGATACGCAGTATTTT. It specifies CASRRATDTQYF.

The chain employs TRBV18 and TRBJ2-1; D is possibly TRBD2 (5 bases). The CDR3 spans 15 residues. With 0 bases removed from V and 8 bases from J, the gap between germline ends came to 14 bases. CDR1 is KGHSH, CDR2 LQKENI, per germline. CDR3 residues: CASSPPSLGSDEQFF. Here the CDR3 DNA reads TGTGCCAGCTCACCACCTTCGTTGGGGAGCGATGAGCAGTTCTTC.

The genes are TRBV18 and TRBJ2-7, with a weak D call TRBD1 (6 bases). Germline V gives CDR1 KGHSH, CDR2 LQKENI. This CDR3 has 15 amino acids. V was shortened by 1 base and J by 0 bases, with 10 bases between the two germline ends. CDR3 coding DNA: TGTGCCAGCTCACCACTTTCGGACAGCTCCTACGAGCAGTACTTC. Translating gives CASSPLSDSSYEQYF. Together with reference TRBV18 and TRBJ2-7, the CDR3 gives the full variable domain: NAGVMQNPRHLVRRRGQEARLRCSPMKGHSHVYWYRQLPEEGLKFMVYLQKENIIDESGMPKERFSAEFPKEGPSILRIQQVVRGDSAAYFCASSPLSDSSYEQYFGPGTRLTVT.